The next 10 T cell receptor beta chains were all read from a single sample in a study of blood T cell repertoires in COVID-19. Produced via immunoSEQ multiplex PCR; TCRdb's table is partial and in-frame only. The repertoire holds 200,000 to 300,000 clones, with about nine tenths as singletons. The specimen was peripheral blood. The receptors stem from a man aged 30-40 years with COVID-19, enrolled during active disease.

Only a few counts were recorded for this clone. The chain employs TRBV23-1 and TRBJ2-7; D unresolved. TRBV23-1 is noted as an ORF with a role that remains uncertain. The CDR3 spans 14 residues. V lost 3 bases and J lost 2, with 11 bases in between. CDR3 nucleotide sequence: TGCGCCAGCAGTCAGGTCGAGCTCCCCTACGAGCAGTACTTC. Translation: CASSQVELPYEQYF.

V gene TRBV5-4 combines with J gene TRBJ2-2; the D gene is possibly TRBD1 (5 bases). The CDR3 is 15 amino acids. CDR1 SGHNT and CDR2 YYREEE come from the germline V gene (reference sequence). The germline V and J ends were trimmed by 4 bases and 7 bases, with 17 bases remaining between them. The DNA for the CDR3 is TGTGCCAGCAGCCCAGATCAGGGATGGGGCGGGGAGCTGTTTTTT. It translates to CASSPDQGWGGELFF.

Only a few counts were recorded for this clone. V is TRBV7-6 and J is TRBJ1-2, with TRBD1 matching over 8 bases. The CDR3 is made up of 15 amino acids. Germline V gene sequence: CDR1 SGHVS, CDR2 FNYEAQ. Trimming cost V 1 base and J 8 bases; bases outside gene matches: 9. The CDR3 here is CASSLGQGIRYGYTF. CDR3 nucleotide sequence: TGTGCCAGCAGCTTAGGACAGGGGATACGCTACGGCTACACCTTC.

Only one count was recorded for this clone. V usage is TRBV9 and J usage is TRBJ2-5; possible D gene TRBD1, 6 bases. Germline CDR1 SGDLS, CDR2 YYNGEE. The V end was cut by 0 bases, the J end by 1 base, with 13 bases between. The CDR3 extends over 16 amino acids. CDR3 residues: CASSVGGQPFQETQYF. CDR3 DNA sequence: TGTGCCAGCAGCGTAGGGGGGCAGCCTTTCCAAGAGACCCAGTACTTC.

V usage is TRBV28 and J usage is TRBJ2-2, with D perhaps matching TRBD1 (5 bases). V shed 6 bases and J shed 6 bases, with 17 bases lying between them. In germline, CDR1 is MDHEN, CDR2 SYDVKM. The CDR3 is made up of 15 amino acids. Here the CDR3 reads CASSTGAAIAGELFF. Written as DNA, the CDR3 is TGTGCCAGCAGCACAGGCGCAGCCATCGCCGGGGAGCTGTTTTTT.

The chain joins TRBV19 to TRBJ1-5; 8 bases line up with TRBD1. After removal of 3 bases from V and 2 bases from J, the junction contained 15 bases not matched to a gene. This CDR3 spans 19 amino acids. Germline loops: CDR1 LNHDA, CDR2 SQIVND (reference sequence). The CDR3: CASSIINLDRAVGNQPQHF. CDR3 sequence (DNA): TGTGCCAGTAGTATCATAAACCTGGACAGGGCGGTTGGCAATCAGCCCCAGCATTTT.

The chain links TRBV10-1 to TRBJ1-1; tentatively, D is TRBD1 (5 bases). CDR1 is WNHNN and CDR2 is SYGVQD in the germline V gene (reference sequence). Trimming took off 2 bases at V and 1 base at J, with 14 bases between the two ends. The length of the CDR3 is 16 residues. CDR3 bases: TGCGCCAGCAGTGAGGCCCTCGGGGGGACGAACACTGAAGCTTTCTTT. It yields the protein CASSEALGGTNTEAFF.

The CDR3 protein is CASSLAGGARTGANVLTF. As DNA, the CDR3 is TGCGCCAGCAGCCTTGCAGGGGGCGCTAGGACCGGGGCCAACGTCCTGACTTTC. This chain connects TRBV5-1 to TRBJ2-6, with 8 bases matching TRBD1. Unmatched junction bases numbered 13, after V lost 4 bases and J lost 4 bases. Germline CDR1 SGHRS, CDR2 YFSETQ. The CDR3 totals 18 residues.

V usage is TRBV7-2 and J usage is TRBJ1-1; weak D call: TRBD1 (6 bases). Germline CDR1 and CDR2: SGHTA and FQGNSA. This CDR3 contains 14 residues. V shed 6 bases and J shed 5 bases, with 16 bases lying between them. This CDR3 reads CASRPYTGWTEAFF. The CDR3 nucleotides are TGTGCCAGCAGGCCTTATACAGGGTGGACTGAAGCTTTCTTT.

The CDR3 sequence is CASMGRENTEAFF. The CDR3 DNA reads as TGTGCCAGTATGGGGCGGGAGAACACTGAAGCTTTCTTT. V and J are TRBV19 and TRBJ1-1, with D maybe TRBD1 (5 bases). This CDR3 has 13 amino acids. CDR1 and CDR2 from the germline V gene are LNHDA and SQIVND (reference sequence). V was cut by 7 bases and J by 1 base, with 10 bases left in between.